This passage covers 9 T cell receptor beta chains from one sample sequenced in a study of human thymus T cells. Method: immunoSEQ multiplex PCR; TCRdb's copy keeps in-frame clones and lacks some. The sample contains about 78,000 clones, nearly 98% of which appear only once. Corrective heart surgery yielded the resections from which the thymus tissue came. The sequenced sample consisted of thymus tissue. Source of these receptors: a boy under three years old with a congenital heart defect but otherwise immunologically healthy.

This clone has just one count. The V gene is TRBV9, the J gene TRBJ1-2; 10 positions agree with TRBD1. Germline CDR1 SGDLS, CDR2 YYNGEE. Losses at the gene ends were 4 bases for V and 4 bases for J; bases not matched to a gene: 13. The CDR3 has 17 amino acids. The CDR3, as DNA: TGTGCCAGCAGCCCAGACCGGATTTGGACAGGGGGCTATGGCTACACCTTC. Translated, it gives CASSPDRIWTGGYGYTF.

This clone was seen just once. The genes are TRBV27 and TRBJ1-2; D is perhaps TRBD1 (5 bases). V was pared by 5 bases and J by 2 bases, with 9 bases between. CDR1 MNHEY and CDR2 SMNVEV come from the germline V gene (reference sequence). This CDR3 is built from 13 residues. CDR3 loop: CASSVSGNYGYTF. CDR3 coding DNA: TGTGCCAGCAGTGTCTCAGGGAACTATGGCTACACCTTC.

This clone was seen only once. This sequence joins TRBV10-2 and TRBJ2-7, with 10 nucleotides matching TRBD2. The CDR3 loop spans 11 amino acids. Germline-derived CDR1 and CDR2 are WSHSY and SAAADI. With V trimmed by 7 bases and J by 10 bases, 4 bases remained unmatched. The CDR3 DNA reads as TGCGCCAGCAAGTCTAGCGGGAGTCAGTACTTC. Its protein product is CASKSSGSQYF.

The rearrangement links TRBV28 to TRBJ2-5; 11 bases are a match to TRBD1. The CDR3 is 19 residues long. V trimming: 8 bases; J trimming: 3 bases; junction bases outside the gene matches: 20. Germline loops: CDR1 MDHEN, CDR2 SYDVKM. DNA of the CDR3: TGTGCCAGCCGAAACCGGGACAGGGGGGAGCGAAGCCCCAAAGAGACCCAGTACTTC. It is translated as CASRNRDRGERSPKETQYF.

The J gene is TRBJ1-3, the V gene TRBV7-2; 8 nucleotides align to TRBD1. Germline V gene lookup returns CDR1 SGHTA and CDR2 FQGNSA. The CDR3 loop spans 19 amino acids. V shed 1 base, J shed 3 bases, and the junction held 14 bases outside the gene matches. CDR3 DNA sequence: TGTGCCAGCAGCTTAGTAGTCTGGGCCGGACAGGGCTATGGAAACACCATATATTTT. Translated: CASSLVVWAGQGYGNTIYF.

Only one count was recorded for this clone. V usage is TRBV9 and J usage is TRBJ1-1; D gene unclear. CDR3 length: 15 residues. V lost 4 bases to trimming and J lost 4 bases, with 17 bases between them. Germline CDR1 is SGDLS and CDR2 is YYNGEE. CDR3 residues: CASSPARTGSTEAFF. The CDR3 DNA follows: TGTGCCAGCAGCCCGGCGCGCACGGGGTCCACTGAAGCTTTCTTT.

The chain recombines TRBV6-1 with TRBJ2-1; 9 bases map to TRBD2. The CDR3 sequence is 15 residues long. V lost 4 bases and J lost 1; bases outside the gene matches: 2. Germline V gene data show CDR1 as MNHNS and CDR2 as SASEGT. CDR3 protein: CASSGTSASYNEQFF. As DNA, the CDR3 is TGTGCCAGCAGTGGGACTAGCGCTTCCTACAATGAGCAGTTCTTC.

This rearrangement joins TRBV7-2 to TRBJ1-5; a weak D match, TRBD1 (6 bases). V was pared by 2 bases and J by 5 bases, with 22 bases between. CDR1 SGHTA and CDR2 FQGNSA come from the germline V gene. The CDR3 runs 18 residues. CDR3 sequence (DNA): TGTGCCAGCAGCTTATTAGGGGGGACACCTAGTACAGATCAGCCCCAGCATTTT. Translating it yields CASSLLGGTPSTDQPQHF. The variable domain in full, with the rest retrieved from reference TRBV7-2 and TRBJ1-5, is GAGVSQSPSNKVTEKGKDVELRCDPISGHTALYWYRQSLGQGLEFLIYFQGNSAPDKSGLPSDRFSAERTGGSVSTLTIQRTQQEDSAVYLCASSLLGGTPSTDQPQHFGDGTRLSIL.

This sequence joins TRBV7-2 and TRBJ2-3, with D maybe TRBD2 (5 bases). Germline CDR1 and CDR2: SGHTA and FQGNSA. The V end was cut by 0 bases, the J end by 7 bases, with 8 bases between. The CDR3 has 13 amino acids. The CDR3 loop is CASSLARANTQYF. The CDR3 coding sequence is TGTGCCAGCAGCTTAGCGCGGGCGAATACGCAGTATTTT.